Below are 10 T cell receptor beta chains sequenced from a single sample in a study of sequential checkpoint blockade in melanoma. Noted treatment: randomized to nivolumab then ipilimumab (arm A) or the reverse (arm B). Clones were read by immunoSEQ multiplex PCR, and TCRdb kept only the in-frame ones, dropping some. Of 7,000 or so clones in the sample, 20% to 25% were seen once. The sequencing used tumor tissue (inferred from file names), collected from a patient given nivolumab and ipilimumab in sequence. These receptors all stem from a human donor with melanoma.

In this sample, this clone turned up a few times. The chain is built from TRBV11-3 and TRBJ2-7, with a possible D match to TRBD2 (6 bases). Per the germline V gene, CDR1 is SGHNT and CDR2 is YENEEA. V lost 5 bases, J lost 4 bases, and 15 bases lay in between. This CDR3 has 14 residues. CDR3 sequence: CASSIGWGGYEQYF. CDR3 in DNA: TGTGCCAGCAGCATCGGGTGGGGAGGATACGAGCAGTACTTC.

Only a few counts were recorded for this clone. The rearrangement joins TRBV9 to TRBJ2-6, with D hard to call. CDR1 and CDR2 (germline): SGDLS, YYNGEE. The germline V and J ends were trimmed by 0 bases and 2 bases, with 12 bases remaining between them. The length of the CDR3 is 17 residues. The CDR3 is CASSVGAGNPGANVLTF. Here the CDR3 DNA reads TGTGCCAGCAGCGTAGGGGCTGGGAACCCTGGGGCCAACGTCCTGACTTTC.

This clone was counted between two and nine times. The J gene is TRBJ2-1, the V gene TRBV5-8, with 7 bases lining up with TRBD2. Germline V CDR1 and CDR2: SGHTS, YDEGEE. V was clipped by 2 bases and J by 12 bases; unmatched bases: 8. There are 13 residues in the CDR3. The CDR3 protein is CASSLDEGLRQFF. In DNA, the CDR3 is TGTGCCAGCAGCTTAGATGAGGGACTACGGCAGTTCTTC.

This clone has a handful of counts. The V call is TRBV18, the J call TRBJ1-4; no clear D. This CDR3 region has 13 residues. V shed 5 bases and J shed 3 bases, with 7 bases lying between them. Germline CDR1 is KGHSH and CDR2 is LQKENI. The CDR3 loop is CASSISSNEKLFF. The CDR3 DNA is TGTGCCAGCTCAATAAGCTCTAATGAAAAACTGTTTTTT.

As regards this clone: In the same sample, other DNA sequences code for this CDR3. The CDR3 sequence: CASSIGDRNTYEQYF. The CDR3 DNA sequence: TGTGCCAGTAGTATCGGGGACAGGAACACCTACGAGCAGTACTTC. The chain recombines TRBV19 with TRBJ2-7, with TRBD1 matching 8 bases. V lost 3 bases and J lost 2; bases outside the gene matches: 6. The CDR3 has 15 amino acids. CDR1 and CDR2 (germline): LNHDA, SQIVND (reference sequence).

This clone has ten or more counts. The CDR3 region has the DNA TGTGCCAGCAGCGTAGCAGGGGAGCTCGGAAACACCATATATTTT. This sequence encodes CASSVAGELGNTIYF. The rearrangement uses TRBV9 and TRBJ1-3; D might be TRBD1 (6 bases). V was pared by 0 bases and J by 4 bases, with 11 bases between. The CDR3 is 15 residues long. In germline, CDR1 is SGDLS, CDR2 YYNGEE. Full variable domain (remainder filled in from reference TRBV9 and TRBJ1-3): DSGVTQTPKHLITATGQRVTLRCSPRSGDLSVYWYQQSLDQGLQFLIQYYNGEERAKGNILERFSAQQFPDLHSELNLSSLELGDSALYFCASSVAGELGNTIYFGEGSWLTVV.

The rearrangement joins TRBV9 to TRBJ1-3; D ambiguous. The V gene lost 7 bases and the J gene lost 4 bases, with 12 bases spanning the gap. Looked up from germline, CDR1 is SGDLS and CDR2 is YYNGEE. The CDR3 length is 13 residues. In DNA form, the CDR3 reads TGTGCCAGCGGTAGGACGGAGGGAAACACCATATATTTT. Its protein product is CASGRTEGNTIYF.

Relative to its sample, this clone is medium-sized (0.01 to 0.1%). The chain has TRBV7-1 and TRBJ1-4; a weak D match, TRBD1 (6 bases). TRBV7-1 is labeled an ORF, and its function is uncertain. The CDR3 extends over 13 amino acids. The V and J ends lost 7 bases and 7 bases respectively, with 13 bases between them. CDR3 sequence (DNA): TGTGCCAGCACCATCAACAGGGCTGAAAAACTGTTTTTT. It encodes CASTINRAEKLFF.

In its sample, this clone was seen many times. The gene calls are TRBV12-5 and TRBJ1-5; possibly TRBD1 for D (5 bases). The germline gives CDR1 LGHNT, CDR2 FRNRAP. This CDR3 has 13 residues. CDR3 region: CASQGEWDQPQHF. CDR3 nucleotide sequence: TGTGCCAGCCAGGGTGAGTGGGATCAGCCCCAGCATTTT.

V is TRBV11-1 and J is TRBJ2-1, with D hard to call. CDR1 is SGHAT, CDR2 FQDESV, per germline (reference sequence). V was shortened by 4 bases and J by 3 bases, with 13 bases between the two germline ends. This CDR3 has 15 residues. The CDR3 DNA is TGTGCCAGCAGCTCAAAGGCAGATCTCTACAATGAGCAGTTCTTC. Protein product: CASSSKADLYNEQFF.